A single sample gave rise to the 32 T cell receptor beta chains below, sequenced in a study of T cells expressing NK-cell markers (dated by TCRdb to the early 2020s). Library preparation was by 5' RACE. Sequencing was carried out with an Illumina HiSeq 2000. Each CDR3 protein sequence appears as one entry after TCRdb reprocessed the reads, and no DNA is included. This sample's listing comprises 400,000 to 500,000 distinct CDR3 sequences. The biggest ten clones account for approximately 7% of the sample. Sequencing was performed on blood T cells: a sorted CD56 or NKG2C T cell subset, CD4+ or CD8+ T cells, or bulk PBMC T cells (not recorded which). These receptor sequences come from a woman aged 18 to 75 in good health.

CDR3 in amino acids: CASSLSRSEPGEQYF. The rearrangement uses TRBV7-2 and TRBJ2-7; absent DNA, TCRdb's TRBD1 call cannot be checked. The CDR3 runs 15 residues. Germline V gives CDR1 SGHTA, CDR2 FQGNSA.

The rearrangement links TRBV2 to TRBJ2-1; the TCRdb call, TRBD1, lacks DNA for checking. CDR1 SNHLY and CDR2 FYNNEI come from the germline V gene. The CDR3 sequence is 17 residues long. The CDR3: CASTPGWRQRPYNEQFF.

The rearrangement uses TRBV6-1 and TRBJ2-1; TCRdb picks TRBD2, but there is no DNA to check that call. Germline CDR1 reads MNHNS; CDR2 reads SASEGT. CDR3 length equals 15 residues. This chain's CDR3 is CASGRFAGGRDEQFF.

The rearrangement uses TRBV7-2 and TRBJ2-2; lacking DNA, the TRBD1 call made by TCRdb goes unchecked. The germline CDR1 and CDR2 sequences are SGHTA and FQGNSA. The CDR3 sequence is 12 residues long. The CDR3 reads CASRPRFGELFF.

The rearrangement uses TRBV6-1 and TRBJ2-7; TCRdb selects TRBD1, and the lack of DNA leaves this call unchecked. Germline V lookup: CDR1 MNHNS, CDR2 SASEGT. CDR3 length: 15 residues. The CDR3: CASSLNREGGYEQYF.

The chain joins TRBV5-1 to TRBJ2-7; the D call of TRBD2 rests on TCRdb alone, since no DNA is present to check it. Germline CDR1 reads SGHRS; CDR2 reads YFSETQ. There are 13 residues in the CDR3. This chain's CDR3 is CASSSGLGVEQYF.

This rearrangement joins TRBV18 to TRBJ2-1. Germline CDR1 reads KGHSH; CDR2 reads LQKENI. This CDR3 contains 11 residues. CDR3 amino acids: CASSSTREQFF.

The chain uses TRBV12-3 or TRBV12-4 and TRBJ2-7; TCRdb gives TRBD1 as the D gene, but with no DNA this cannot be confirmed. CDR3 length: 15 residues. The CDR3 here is CASRRGQGPSYEQYF.

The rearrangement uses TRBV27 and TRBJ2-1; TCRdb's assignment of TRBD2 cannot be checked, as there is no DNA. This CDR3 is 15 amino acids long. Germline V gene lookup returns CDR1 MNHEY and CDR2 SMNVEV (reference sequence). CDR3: CASSRAASGGFEQFF.

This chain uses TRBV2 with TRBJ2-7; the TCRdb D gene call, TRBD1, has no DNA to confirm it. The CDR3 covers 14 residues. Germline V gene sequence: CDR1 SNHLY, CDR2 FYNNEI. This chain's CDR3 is CASTSAGGGAEQYF.

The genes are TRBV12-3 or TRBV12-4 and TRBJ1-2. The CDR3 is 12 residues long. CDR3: CASSPAGLGYTF.

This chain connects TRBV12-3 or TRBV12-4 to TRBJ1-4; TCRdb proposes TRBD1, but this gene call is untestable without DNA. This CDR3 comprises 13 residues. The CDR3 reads CASSSTTGGKLFF.

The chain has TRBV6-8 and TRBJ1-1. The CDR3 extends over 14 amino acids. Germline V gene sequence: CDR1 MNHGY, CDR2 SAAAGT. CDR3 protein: CASSYEGLNTEAFF.

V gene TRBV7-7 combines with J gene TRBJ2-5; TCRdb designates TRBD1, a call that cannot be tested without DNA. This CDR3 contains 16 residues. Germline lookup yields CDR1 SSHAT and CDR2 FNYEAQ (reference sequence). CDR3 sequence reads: CATGGPDGSLQETQYF.

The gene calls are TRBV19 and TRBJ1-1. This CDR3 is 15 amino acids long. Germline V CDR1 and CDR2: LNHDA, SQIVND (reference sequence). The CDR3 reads CASSIGRHPNTEAFF.

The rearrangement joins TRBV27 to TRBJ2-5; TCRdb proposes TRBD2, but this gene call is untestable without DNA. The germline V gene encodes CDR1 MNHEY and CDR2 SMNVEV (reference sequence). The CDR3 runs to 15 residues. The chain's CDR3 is CASSPSLPYQETQYF.

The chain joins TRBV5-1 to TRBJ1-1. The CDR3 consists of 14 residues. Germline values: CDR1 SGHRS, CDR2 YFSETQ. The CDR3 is CASSSPDIDTEAFF.

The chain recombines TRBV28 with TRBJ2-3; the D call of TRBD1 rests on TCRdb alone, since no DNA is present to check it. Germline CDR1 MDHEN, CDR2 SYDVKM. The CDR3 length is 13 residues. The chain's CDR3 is CASQQGGTDTQYF.

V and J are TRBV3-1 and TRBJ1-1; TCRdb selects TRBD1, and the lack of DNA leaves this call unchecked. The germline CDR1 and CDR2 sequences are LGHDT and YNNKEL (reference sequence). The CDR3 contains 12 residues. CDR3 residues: CASSPDSTEAFF.

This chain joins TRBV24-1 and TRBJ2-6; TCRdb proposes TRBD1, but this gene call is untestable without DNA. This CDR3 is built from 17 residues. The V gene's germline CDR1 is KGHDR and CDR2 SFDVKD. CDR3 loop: CASDRGRDRLGANVLTF.

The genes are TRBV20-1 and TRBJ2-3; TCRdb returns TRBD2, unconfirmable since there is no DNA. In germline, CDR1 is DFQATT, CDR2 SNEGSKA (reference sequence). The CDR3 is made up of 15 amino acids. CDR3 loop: CSAPPGAGGLDTQYF.

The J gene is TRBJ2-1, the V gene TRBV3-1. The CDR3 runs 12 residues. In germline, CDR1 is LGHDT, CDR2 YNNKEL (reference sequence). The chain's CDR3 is CASSQLGNEQFF.

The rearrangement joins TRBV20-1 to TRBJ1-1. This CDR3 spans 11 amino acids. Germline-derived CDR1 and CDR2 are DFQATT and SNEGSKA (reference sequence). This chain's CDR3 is CSDPVNTEAFF.

The CDR3 reads CASSPNTGNNEQFF. J is TRBJ2-1 and V is TRBV18; TCRdb outputs TRBD1, but without DNA this stays unchecked. CDR1 and CDR2 from the germline V gene are KGHSH and LQKENI. The CDR3 contains 14 residues.

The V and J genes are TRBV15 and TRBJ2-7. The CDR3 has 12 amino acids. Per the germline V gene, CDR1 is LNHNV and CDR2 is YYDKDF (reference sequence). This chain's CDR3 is CATSLDSYEQYF.

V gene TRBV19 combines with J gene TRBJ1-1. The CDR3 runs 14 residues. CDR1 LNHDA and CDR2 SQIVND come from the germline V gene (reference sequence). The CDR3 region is CASSIDRLNTEAFF. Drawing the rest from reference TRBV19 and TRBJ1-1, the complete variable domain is DGGITQSPKYLFRKEGQNVTLSCEQNLNHDAMYWYRQDPGQGLRLIYYSQIVNDFQKGDIAEGYSVSREKKESFPLTVTSAQKNPTAFYLCASSIDRLNTEAFFGQGTRLTVV.

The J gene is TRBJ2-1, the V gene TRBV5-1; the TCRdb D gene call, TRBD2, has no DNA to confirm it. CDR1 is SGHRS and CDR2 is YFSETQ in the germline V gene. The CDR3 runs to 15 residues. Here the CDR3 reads CASSPLAGGPYEQFF. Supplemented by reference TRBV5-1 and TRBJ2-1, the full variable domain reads KAGVTQTPRYLIKTRGQQVTLSCSPISGHRSVSWYQQTPGQGLQFLFEYFSETQRNKGNFPGRFSGRQFSNSRSEMNVSTLELGDSALYLCASSPLAGGPYEQFFGPGTRLTVL.

The CDR3 here is CASSKDPGITEAFF. J is TRBJ1-1 and V is TRBV7-9. The CDR3 has 14 residues. Per the germline V gene, CDR1 is SEHNR and CDR2 is FQNEAQ (reference sequence).

The CDR3 region is CATFGLYGYTF. The chain links TRBV14 to TRBJ1-2. The length of the CDR3 is 11 residues. The V gene's germline CDR1 is SGHDN and CDR2 FVKESK.

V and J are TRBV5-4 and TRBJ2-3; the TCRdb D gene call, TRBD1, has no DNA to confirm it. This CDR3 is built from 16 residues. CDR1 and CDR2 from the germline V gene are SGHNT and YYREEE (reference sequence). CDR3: CASSRGGTASTDTQYF.

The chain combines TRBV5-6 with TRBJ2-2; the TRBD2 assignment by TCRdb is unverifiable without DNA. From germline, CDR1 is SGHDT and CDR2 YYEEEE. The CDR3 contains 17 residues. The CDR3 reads CATKTSAGLAHTGELFF.

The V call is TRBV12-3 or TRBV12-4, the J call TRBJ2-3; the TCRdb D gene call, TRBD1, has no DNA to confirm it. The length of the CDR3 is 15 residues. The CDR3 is CASSLGGRVTDTQYF.